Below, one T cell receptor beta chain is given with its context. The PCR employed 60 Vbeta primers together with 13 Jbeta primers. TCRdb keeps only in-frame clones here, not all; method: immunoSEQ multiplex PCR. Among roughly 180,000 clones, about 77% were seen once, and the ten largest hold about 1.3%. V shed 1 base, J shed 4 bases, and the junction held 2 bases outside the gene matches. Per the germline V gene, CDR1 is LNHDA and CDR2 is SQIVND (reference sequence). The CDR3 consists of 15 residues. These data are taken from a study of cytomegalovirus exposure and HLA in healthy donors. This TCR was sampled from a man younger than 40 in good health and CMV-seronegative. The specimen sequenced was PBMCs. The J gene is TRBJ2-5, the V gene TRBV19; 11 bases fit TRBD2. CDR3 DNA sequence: TGTGCCAGTAGTATAGGGCTAGCGGGAGGAGAGACCCAGTACTTC. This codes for CASSIGLAGGETQYF.